The 18 T cell receptor beta chains presented below share a single source sample, sequenced in a study of control samples from healthy donors and cancer patients. Data came from immunoSEQ multiplex PCR; TCRdb stores just in-frame clones and leaves some out. This sample has about 130,000 clones; approximately 92% occur once, and the top ten carry less than 7%. The sequenced sample was blood. Receptors originate from a man aged 18 to 29 in good health.

The sample holds one count of this clone. The genes are TRBV29-1 and TRBJ2-2; 7 nucleotides match TRBD1. CDR3 length: 14 amino acids. With 6 bases clipped from V and 4 bases from J, the junction kept 8 bases outside the gene matches. The germline V gene has CDR1 SQVTM and CDR2 ANQGSEA. CDR3 loop: CSVAGTVGTGELFF. In nucleotides, the CDR3 is TGCAGCGTCGCCGGGACAGTGGGCACCGGGGAGCTGTTTTTT.

To note about this clone: Other DNA sequences in the same sample also yield this CDR3. J is TRBJ2-3 and V is TRBV7-2; no firm D call. Germline CDR1 is SGHTA and CDR2 is FQGNSA. The length of the CDR3 is 13 residues. V lost 1 base, J lost 5 bases, and 7 bases lay in between. This chain's CDR3 is CASSLGPKDTQYF. The CDR3 nucleotides are TGTGCCAGCAGCTTAGGTCCCAAAGATACGCAGTATTTT.

This chain connects TRBV13 to TRBJ1-2; D gene uncertain. Per the germline V gene, CDR1 is PRHDT and CDR2 is FYEKMQ (reference sequence). Trimming took off 5 bases at V and 4 bases at J, with 14 bases between the two ends. The CDR3 extends over 14 amino acids. The CDR3 DNA is TGTGCCAGCAGCCACTCGCCCTCTTTCTATGGCTACACCTTC. Its protein is CASSHSPSFYGYTF.

The V call is TRBV19, the J call TRBJ1-1, with D uncertain. Germline V CDR1 and CDR2: LNHDA, SQIVND (reference sequence). V was shortened by 0 bases and J by 2 bases, with 7 bases between the two germline ends. There are 14 residues in the CDR3. CDR3 DNA sequence: TGTGCCAGTAGTATAGAGGGAGGAAACACTGAAGCTTTCTTT. As protein: CASSIEGGNTEAFF. The full variable domain, rest sourced from reference TRBV19 and TRBJ1-1, is DGGITQSPKYLFRKEGQNVTLSCEQNLNHDAMYWYRQDPGQGLRLIYYSQIVNDFQKGDIAEGYSVSREKKESFPLTVTSAQKNPTAFYLCASSIEGGNTEAFFGQGTRLTVV.

The chain recombines TRBV2 with TRBJ1-5; D remains ambiguous. CDR3 length: 15 residues. Germline V gene lookup returns CDR1 SNHLY and CDR2 FYNNEI. The V end lost 4 bases, the J end lost 0 bases, and 10 bases lay between the germline ends. The CDR3, as DNA: TGTGCCAGCAGTGTATCGGCAGGTAGCAATCAGCCCCAGCATTTT. Encoded protein: CASSVSAGSNQPQHF.

This clone came up once. The chain recombines TRBV7-9 with TRBJ2-1, with a weak D call TRBD2 (8 bases). CDR1 is SEHNR, CDR2 FQNEAQ, per germline (reference sequence). The length of the CDR3 is 17 residues. The V end was cut by 2 bases, the J end by 8 bases, with 22 bases between. CDR3 amino acids: CASSLIKTGTRGDEQFF. The CDR3 region has the DNA TGTGCCAGCAGCTTAATCAAGACAGGGACTAGGGGCGATGAGCAGTTCTTC.

This sequence joins TRBV12-3 or TRBV12-4 and TRBJ2-1; possibly TRBD2 for D (5 bases). The CDR3 totals 11 residues. Trimming removed 7 bases from V and 12 bases from J, with 13 bases in between. The CDR3 protein is CASIVGERQFF. The CDR3 nucleotides are TGTGCCAGCATTGTCGGGGAACGGCAGTTCTTC.

The chain has TRBV9 and TRBJ2-2; D gene uncertain. This CDR3 contains 14 residues. Germline lookup yields CDR1 SGDLS and CDR2 YYNGEE. V was pared by 1 base and J by 7 bases, with 11 bases between. The CDR3 DNA sequence: TGTGCCAGCAGCGTAATTGGGGTGGGCGGGGAGCTGTTTTTT. This sequence encodes CASSVIGVGGELFF.

This clone was counted a few times. The V gene is TRBV21-1, the J gene TRBJ1-5; the tabulated D call, TRBD1, remains unverified against the DNA. TRBV21-1 is shown as a pseudogene. CDR3 length equals 19 residues. The chain's CDR3 is CASSKAGPRPISRHQPQHF. The CDR3 region has the DNA TGTGCCAGCAGCAAAGCGGGGCCCAGGCCAATATCGCGTCATCAGCCCCAGCATTTT.

The chain recombines TRBV7-9 with TRBJ2-1; D is ambiguous. CDR1 SEHNR and CDR2 FQNEAQ come from the germline V gene (reference sequence). Trimming took 5 bases from V and 10 from J, leaving 12 bases between them. The CDR3 extends over 12 amino acids. This CDR3 is CASSDPAKEQFF. CDR3 nucleotide sequence: TGTGCCAGCAGCGATCCCGCCAAGGAGCAGTTCTTC.

The chain carries TRBV7-9 and TRBJ1-1, with D perhaps matching TRBD1 (6 bases). Germline V CDR1 and CDR2: SEHNR, FQNEAQ (reference sequence). Between the trimmed V and J ends, which lost 2 bases and 0 bases, there was a span of 7 bases. This CDR3 is built from 14 residues. The CDR3 region has the DNA TGTGCCAGCAGCTTACAGGGGTTGAACACTGAAGCTTTCTTT. Translating it yields CASSLQGLNTEAFF.

This clone was seen only once. The CDR3: CASSPGTYEQYF. Written as DNA, the CDR3 is TGTGCCAGCAGCCCCGGGACCTACGAGCAGTACTTC. The rearrangement links TRBV7-9 to TRBJ2-7; D might be TRBD2 (5 bases). The CDR3 totals 12 residues. The ends were cut back, 5 bases at V and 2 bases at J, with 7 bases in the middle. Germline loops: CDR1 SEHNR, CDR2 FQNEAQ (reference sequence).

This chain joins TRBV6-5 and TRBJ1-1; 9 positions agree with TRBD1. CDR3 size: 15 residues. Germline CDR1 MNHEY, CDR2 SVGAGI. Trimming removed 7 bases from V and 0 bases from J; junction bases left unmatched: 6. CDR3 sequence: CASIATGGMNTEAFF. DNA of the CDR3: TGTGCCAGCATAGCAACAGGGGGCATGAACACTGAAGCTTTCTTT.

The J gene is TRBJ1-3, the V gene TRBV6-5; D remains unclear. Trimming removed 6 bases at V and 0 bases at J, with 12 bases between. The CDR3 is 15 residues long. CDR1 and CDR2 from the germline V gene are MNHEY and SVGAGI. The CDR3 spells CASSYGLFSGNTIYF. The CDR3 nucleotides read TGTGCCAGCAGCTACGGACTGTTCTCTGGAAACACCATATATTTT.

Comments on this clone: This sample includes further DNA sequences coding for the same CDR3. The J gene is TRBJ2-3, the V gene TRBV5-1; 7 bases line up with TRBD1. The CDR3 contains 12 residues. Germline CDR1 reads SGHRS; CDR2 reads YFSETQ. V dropped 4 bases and J dropped 5; count of bases not matched to a gene: 1. The CDR3 sequence is CASSRDRDTQYF. Written as DNA, the CDR3 is TGCGCCAGCAGCCGGGACAGAGATACGCAGTATTTT.

The genes are TRBV2 and TRBJ2-7; D is uncertain. Germline CDR1 and CDR2: SNHLY and FYNNEI. Trimming stripped 1 base from V and 2 bases from J, with 12 bases between. The CDR3 sequence is 15 residues long. The CDR3 region has the DNA TGTGCCAGCAGTGAAGTGACGACGGCCACCTACGAGCAGTACTTC. Its protein is CASSEVTTATYEQYF.

V usage is TRBV7-2 and J usage is TRBJ1-2; 12 bases line up with TRBD1. Germline CDR1 and CDR2: SGHTA and FQGNSA. The CDR3 contains 15 residues. V lost 4 bases and J lost 6; bases outside the gene matches: 6. The CDR3 coding sequence is TGTGCCAGCAGCTACCCGGGACAGGGGGCGAATGGCTACACCTTC. Translating it yields CASSYPGQGANGYTF. The full variable domain, with the rest looked up from reference TRBV7-2 and TRBJ1-2, is GAGVSQSPSNKVTEKGKDVELRCDPISGHTALYWYRQSLGQGLEFLIYFQGNSAPDKSGLPSDRFSAERTGGSVSTLTIQRTQQEDSAVYLCASSYPGQGANGYTFGSGTRLTVV.

This clone has only one observation. The J gene is TRBJ2-3, the V gene TRBV7-2; TRBD1 is a possible D gene (6 bases). Germline V CDR1 and CDR2: SGHTA, FQGNSA. This CDR3 comprises 14 residues. The germline V and J ends were trimmed by 4 bases and 2 bases, with 10 bases remaining between them. CDR3 sequence: CASSSGQTTDTQYF. The CDR3 nucleotides read TGTGCCAGCAGCTCTGGACAGACCACAGATACGCAGTATTTT.